The subject of this entry is one TCR beta chain. Its antigen is not identified. Sequenced by immunoSEQ multiplex PCR; TCRdb stores in-frame clones only, minus some. The sample yields about 72,000 clones, roughly 86% seen once. The CDR3 consists of 15 residues. The V and J ends lost 3 bases and 2 bases respectively, with 12 bases between them. From germline, CDR1 is SGHRS and CDR2 YFSETQ. This specimen belongs to a study of T cells in localized non-small cell lung cancer. Whole-study results and caveats: Appearances in adjacent lung were noted for a median approximately 52 of the top 100 tumor clones. Elevated blood T cell density was associated with longer overall survival. Of the tissues analyzed, uninvolved adjacent lung showed maximal T cell clonality, greater than tumor. Tumor samples were not multi-region, leaving intratumor heterogeneity unexcluded.

The genes are TRBV5-1 and TRBJ2-1; D is possibly TRBD2 (6 bases). The clonotype was recovered from a female donor over 55 with stage I lung adenocarcinoma. The source was peripheral blood, collected before any cancer treatment. The CDR3 loop reads CASSWERAAYNEQFF. CDR3 in DNA: TGCGCCAGCAGCTGGGAGCGGGCAGCCTACAATGAGCAGTTCTTC.